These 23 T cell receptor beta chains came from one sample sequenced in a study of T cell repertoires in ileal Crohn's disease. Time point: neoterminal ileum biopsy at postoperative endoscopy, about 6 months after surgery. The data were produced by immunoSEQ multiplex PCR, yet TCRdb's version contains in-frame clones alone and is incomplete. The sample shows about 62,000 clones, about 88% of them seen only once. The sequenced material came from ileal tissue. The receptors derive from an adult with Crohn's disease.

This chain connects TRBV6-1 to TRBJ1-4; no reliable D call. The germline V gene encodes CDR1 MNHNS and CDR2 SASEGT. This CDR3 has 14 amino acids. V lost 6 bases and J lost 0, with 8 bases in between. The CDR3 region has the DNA TGTGCCAGCAGCCTTTTTACAACTAATGAAAAACTGTTTTTT. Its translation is CASSLFTTNEKLFF.

This chain's CDR3 is CASSQDLYPYEQYF. The CDR3, as DNA: TGCGCCAGCAGCCAAGATCTCTATCCCTACGAGCAGTACTTC. The V call is TRBV4-1, the J call TRBJ2-7; D is ambiguous. The CDR3 is 14 amino acids. Looked up from germline, CDR1 is MGHRA and CDR2 is YSYEKL. V was pared by 0 bases and J by 2 bases, with 8 bases between.

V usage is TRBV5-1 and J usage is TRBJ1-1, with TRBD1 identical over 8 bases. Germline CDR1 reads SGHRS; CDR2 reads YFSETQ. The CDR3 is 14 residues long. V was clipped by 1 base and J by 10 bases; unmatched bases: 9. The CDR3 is CASSLTGGYIRAFF. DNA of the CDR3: TGCGCCAGCAGCTTGACAGGGGGGTATATTCGAGCTTTCTTT.

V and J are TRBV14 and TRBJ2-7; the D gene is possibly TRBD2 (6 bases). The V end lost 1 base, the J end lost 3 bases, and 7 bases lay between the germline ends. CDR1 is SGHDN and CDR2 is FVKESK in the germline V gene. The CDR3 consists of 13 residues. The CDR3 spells CASSQGRGYEQYV. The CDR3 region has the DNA TGTGCCAGCAGCCAAGGGAGGGGCTACGAGCAGTACGTC.

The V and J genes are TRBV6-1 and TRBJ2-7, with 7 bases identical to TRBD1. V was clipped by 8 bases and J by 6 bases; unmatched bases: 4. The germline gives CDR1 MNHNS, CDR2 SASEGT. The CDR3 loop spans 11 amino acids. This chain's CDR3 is CASRTGAEQYV. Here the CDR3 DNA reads TGTGCCAGCCGGACAGGCGCCGAGCAGTACGTC.

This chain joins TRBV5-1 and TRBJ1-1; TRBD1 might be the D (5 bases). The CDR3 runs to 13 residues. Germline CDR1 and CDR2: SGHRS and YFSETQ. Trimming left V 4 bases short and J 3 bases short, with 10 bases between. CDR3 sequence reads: CASSIGGYTEAFF. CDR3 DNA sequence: TGCGCCAGCAGCATCGGGGGGTACACTGAAGCTTTCTTT.

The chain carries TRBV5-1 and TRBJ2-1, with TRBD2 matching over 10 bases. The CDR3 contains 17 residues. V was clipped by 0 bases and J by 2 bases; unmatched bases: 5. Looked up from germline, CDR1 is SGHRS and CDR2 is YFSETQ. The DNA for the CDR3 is TGCGCCAGCAGCTTGGCTAGCGGGGGTACCGCCTACAATGAGCAGTTCTTC. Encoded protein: CASSLASGGTAYNEQFF.

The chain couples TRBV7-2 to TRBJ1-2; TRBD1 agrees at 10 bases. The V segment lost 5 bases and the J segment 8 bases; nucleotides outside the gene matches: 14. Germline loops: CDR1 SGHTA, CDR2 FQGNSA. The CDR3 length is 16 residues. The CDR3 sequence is CASSETGGGRLWGYTF. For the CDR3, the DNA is TGTGCCAGCAGCGAGACAGGGGGCGGACGCCTCTGGGGCTACACCTTC.

This chain's CDR3 is CASGRVELYGYTF. The CDR3 DNA follows: TGTGCCAGTGGGCGCGTCGAGCTCTATGGCTACACCTTC. The chain links TRBV19 to TRBJ1-2; D remains unclear. Germline V gene sequence: CDR1 LNHDA, CDR2 SQIVND (reference sequence). With 8 bases removed from V and 4 bases from J, the gap between germline ends came to 14 bases. This CDR3 has 13 amino acids. The full variable domain, its missing parts supplied by reference TRBV19 and TRBJ1-2, is DGGITQSPKYLFRKEGQNVTLSCEQNLNHDAMYWYRQDPGQGLRLIYYSQIVNDFQKGDIAEGYSVSREKKESFPLTVTSAQKNPTAFYLCASGRVELYGYTFGSGTRLTVV.

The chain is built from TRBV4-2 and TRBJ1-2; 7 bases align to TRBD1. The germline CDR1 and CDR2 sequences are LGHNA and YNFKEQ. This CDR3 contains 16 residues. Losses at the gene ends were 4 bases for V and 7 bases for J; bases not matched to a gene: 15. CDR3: CASSPGVGTEKSGYTF. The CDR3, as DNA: TGTGCCAGCAGCCCCGGGGTCGGGACAGAGAAATCTGGCTACACCTTC.

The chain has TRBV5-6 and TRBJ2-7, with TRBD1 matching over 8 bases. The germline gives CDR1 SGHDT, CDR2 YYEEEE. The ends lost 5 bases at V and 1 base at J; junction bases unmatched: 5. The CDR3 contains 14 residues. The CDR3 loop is CASRGTGGSYEQYF. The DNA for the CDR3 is TGTGCCAGCAGGGGGACAGGCGGATCCTACGAGCAGTACTTC.

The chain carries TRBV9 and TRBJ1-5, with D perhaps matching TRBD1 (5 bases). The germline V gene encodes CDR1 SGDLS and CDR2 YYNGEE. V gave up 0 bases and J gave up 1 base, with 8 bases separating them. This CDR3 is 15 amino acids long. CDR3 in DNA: TGTGCCAGCAGCGTAGCGGGGGAAAGCAATCAGCCCCAGCATTTT. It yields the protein CASSVAGESNQPQHF.

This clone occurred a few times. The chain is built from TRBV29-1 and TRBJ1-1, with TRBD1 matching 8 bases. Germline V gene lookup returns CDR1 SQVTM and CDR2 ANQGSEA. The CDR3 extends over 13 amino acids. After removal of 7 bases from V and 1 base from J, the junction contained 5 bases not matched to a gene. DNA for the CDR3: TGCAGCGGCAGGACAGGGCCGAACACTGAAGCTTTCTTT. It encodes CSGRTGPNTEAFF.

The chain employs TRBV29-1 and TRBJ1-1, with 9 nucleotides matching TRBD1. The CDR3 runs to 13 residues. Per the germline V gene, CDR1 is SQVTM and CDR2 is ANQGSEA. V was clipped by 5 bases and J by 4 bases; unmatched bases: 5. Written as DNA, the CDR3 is TGCAGCGTTTCAACAGGGGGCGGCACTGAAGCTTTCTTT. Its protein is CSVSTGGGTEAFF.

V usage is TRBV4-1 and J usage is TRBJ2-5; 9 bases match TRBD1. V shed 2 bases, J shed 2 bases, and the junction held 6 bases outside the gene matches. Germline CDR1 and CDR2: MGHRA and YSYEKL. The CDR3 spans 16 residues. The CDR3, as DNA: TGCGCCAGCAGCCAAACACCGGGACAGGGACAAGAGACCCAGTACTTC. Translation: CASSQTPGQGQETQYF.

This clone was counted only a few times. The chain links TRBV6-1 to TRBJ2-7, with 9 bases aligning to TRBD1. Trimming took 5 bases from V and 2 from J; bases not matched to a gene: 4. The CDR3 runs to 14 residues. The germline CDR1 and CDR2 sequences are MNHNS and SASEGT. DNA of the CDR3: TGTGCCAGCAGTTTTCGGACAGGGGCCTACGAGCAGTACGTC. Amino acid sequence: CASSFRTGAYEQYV.

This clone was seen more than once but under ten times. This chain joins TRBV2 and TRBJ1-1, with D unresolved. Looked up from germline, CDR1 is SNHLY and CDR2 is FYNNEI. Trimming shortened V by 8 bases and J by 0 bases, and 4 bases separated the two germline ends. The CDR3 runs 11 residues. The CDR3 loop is CASLLNTEAFF. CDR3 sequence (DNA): TGTGCCAGCCTGTTGAACACTGAAGCTTTCTTT.

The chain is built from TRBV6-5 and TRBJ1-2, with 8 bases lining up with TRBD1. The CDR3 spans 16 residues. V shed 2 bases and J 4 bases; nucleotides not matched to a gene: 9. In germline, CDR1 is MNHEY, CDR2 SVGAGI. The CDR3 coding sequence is TGTGCCAGCAGTTACGCGACAGGGGCGTTCGGCTATGGCTACACCTTC. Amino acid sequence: CASSYATGAFGYGYTF.

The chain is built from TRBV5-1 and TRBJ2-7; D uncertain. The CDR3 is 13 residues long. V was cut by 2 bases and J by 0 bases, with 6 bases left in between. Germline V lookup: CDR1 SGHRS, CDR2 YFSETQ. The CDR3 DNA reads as TGCGCCAGCAGCTTTGGCAGCTCCTACGAGCAGTACTTC. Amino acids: CASSFGSSYEQYF.

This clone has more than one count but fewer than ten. Here the CDR3 reads CASSKDRWCTGELFF. The CDR3 nucleotides read TGTGCCAGCAGCAAAGATCGGTGGTGCACCGGGGAGCTGTTTTTT. The rearrangement uses TRBV21-1 and TRBJ2-2; TRBD2, as called in the table, went unchecked against the DNA. TRBV21-1 is a known pseudogene. CDR3 length: 15 residues.

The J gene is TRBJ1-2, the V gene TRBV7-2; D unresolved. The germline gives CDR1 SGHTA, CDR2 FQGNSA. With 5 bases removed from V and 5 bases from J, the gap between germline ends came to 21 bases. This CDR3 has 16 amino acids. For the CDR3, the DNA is TGTGCCAGCAGCCCCCAGGCAAGGTCCGATTTGTATGGCTACACCTTC. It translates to CASSPQARSDLYGYTF.

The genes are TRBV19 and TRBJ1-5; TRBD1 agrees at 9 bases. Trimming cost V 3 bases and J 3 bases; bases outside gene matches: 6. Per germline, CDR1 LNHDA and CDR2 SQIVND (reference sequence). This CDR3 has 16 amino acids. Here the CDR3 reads CASSIDGTGPNQPQHF. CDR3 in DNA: TGTGCCAGTAGTATCGATGGGACAGGGCCCAATCAGCCCCAGCATTTT.

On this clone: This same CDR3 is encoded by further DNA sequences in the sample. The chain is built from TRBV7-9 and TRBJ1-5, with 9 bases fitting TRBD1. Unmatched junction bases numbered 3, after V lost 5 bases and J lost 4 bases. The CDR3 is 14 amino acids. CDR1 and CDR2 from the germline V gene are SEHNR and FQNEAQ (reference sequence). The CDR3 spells CASSPGTGNQPQHF. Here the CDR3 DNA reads TGTGCCAGCAGCCCTGGGACAGGGAATCAGCCCCAGCATTTT.